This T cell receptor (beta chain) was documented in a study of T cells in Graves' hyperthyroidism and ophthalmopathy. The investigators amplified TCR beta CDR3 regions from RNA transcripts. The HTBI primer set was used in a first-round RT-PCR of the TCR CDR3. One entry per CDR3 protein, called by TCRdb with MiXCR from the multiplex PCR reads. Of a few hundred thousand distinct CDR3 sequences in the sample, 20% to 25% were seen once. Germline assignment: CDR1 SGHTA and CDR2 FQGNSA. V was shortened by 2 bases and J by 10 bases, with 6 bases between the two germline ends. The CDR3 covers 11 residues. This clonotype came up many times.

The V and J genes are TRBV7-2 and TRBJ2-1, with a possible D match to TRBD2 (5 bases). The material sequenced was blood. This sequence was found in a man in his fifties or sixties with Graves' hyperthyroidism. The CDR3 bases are TGTGCCAGCAGCTTAACGGGGGAGCAGTTCTTC. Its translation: CASSLTGEQFF.